This section outlines one T cell receptor beta chain sequence together with its context. V gave up 4 bases and J gave up 2 bases, with 9 bases separating them. CDR3 length: 13 residues. CDR1 is KGHSH and CDR2 is LQKENI in the germline V gene. This sample stems from a study of blood T cell repertoires in COVID-19. Overall study context: Samples came from the United States, Italy and Spain, spanning acute and convalescent COVID-19. From T cells, B-cell-depleted T cells, or PBMCs came the material, which was cDNA or gDNA.

Data came from immunoSEQ multiplex PCR; TCRdb stores just in-frame clones and leaves some out. The sample yields 94,000 or so clones, about 91% seen once. The chain carries TRBV18 and TRBJ2-7; TRBD2 might be the D (5 bases). Sequenced sample: peripheral blood. This clonotype originated in a woman in her sixties or seventies with acute or convalescent COVID-19. CDR3 region: CASSQGSTYEQYF. CDR3 sequence (DNA): TGTGCCAGCTCACAAGGGAGCACCTACGAGCAGTACTTC.